Following are 20 T cell receptor beta chains from one sample sequenced in a study of T cells in Graves' hyperthyroidism and ophthalmopathy. TCR beta CDR3 sequences were amplified from RNA transcripts. Researchers ran a first-round RT-PCR on the TCR CDR3 using the HTBI primer set. TCRdb redid the calling of the multiplex PCR reads with MiXCR, one entry per CDR3 protein. The data contain around 690,000 distinct CDR3 sequences, around 20% of them singletons. The sequencing sample was made of blood. The receptors were gathered from a young man with Graves' ophthalmopathy.

This clonotype was detected ten times or more. The chain joins TRBV28 to TRBJ2-5; possibly TRBD1 for D (5 bases). The CDR3 is 12 residues long. CDR1 and CDR2 (germline): MDHEN, SYDVKM. V lost 8 bases and J lost 5, with 12 bases in between. This CDR3 reads CASQGVGETQYF. CDR3 nucleotide sequence: TGTGCCAGCCAAGGGGTCGGGGAGACCCAGTACTTC.

In this sample, this clonotype turned up a few times. The CDR3 spells CASSVEGAGSQPQHF. CDR3 DNA sequence: TGTGCCAGCAGTGTCGAGGGGGCCGGAAGTCAGCCCCAGCATTTT. V and J are TRBV6-1 and TRBJ1-5; 7 bases are shared with TRBD1. Germline lookup yields CDR1 MNHNS and CDR2 SASEGT. With 4 bases clipped from V and 6 bases from J, the junction kept 9 bases outside the gene matches. The CDR3 sequence is 15 residues long.

This clonotype has a handful of counts. The chain is built from TRBV20-1 and TRBJ1-5; D might be TRBD1 (5 bases). Trimming removed 4 bases from V and 5 bases from J, with 9 bases in between. Germline V CDR1 and CDR2: DFQATT, SNEGSKA (reference sequence). The CDR3 has 12 amino acids. The CDR3 sequence: CSAMSTDQPQHF. The CDR3 nucleotides are TGCAGTGCTATGTCGACAGATCAGCCCCAGCATTTT.

A word on this clonotype: A much larger clone differs by one base, so this may be a read error. The chain links TRBV11-2 to TRBJ2-4; D is uncertain. CDR1 and CDR2 from the germline V gene are SGHAT and FQNNGV. The CDR3 consists of 13 residues. CDR3 loop: CACSLVQLTIQYF. CDR3 DNA: TGTGCCTGCAGCTTAGTGCAGCTCACCATTCAGTACTTC.

V gene TRBV9 combines with J gene TRBJ2-7, with D perhaps matching TRBD2 (6 bases). Trimming pared 0 bases from V and 6 bases from J, leaving 22 bases between. Germline CDR1 and CDR2: SGDLS and YYNGEE. The CDR3 loop spans 17 amino acids. For the CDR3, the DNA is TGTGCCAGCAGCGTAGGACGGTTGGAGGAGGGTGTCTCCGAGCAGTACTTC. Its translation: CASSVGRLEEGVSEQYF.

The rearrangement joins TRBV20-1 to TRBJ2-7, with D maybe TRBD2 (6 bases). The CDR3 runs 15 residues. The ends were cut back, 0 bases at V and 4 bases at J, with 16 bases in the middle. Per the germline V gene, CDR1 is DFQATT and CDR2 is SNEGSKA (reference sequence). The CDR3, as DNA: TGCAGTGCTAGAGATCCGCAACTAGCACCTTACGAGCAGTACTTC. Translating it yields CSARDPQLAPYEQYF.

This clonotype was counted only a few times. The rearrangement joins TRBV10-3 to TRBJ2-1; TRBD1 agrees at 10 bases. This CDR3 has 14 residues. The V gene's germline CDR1 is ENHRY and CDR2 SYGVKD. The trim removed 10 bases at V and 7 bases at J, leaving 10 bases unmatched. This CDR3 is CATSQGQGRNEQFF. CDR3 DNA sequence: TGTGCCACCAGCCAGGGACAGGGGAGGAATGAGCAGTTCTTC.

Only a few counts were recorded for this clonotype. Sequence at one end of the junction differs from germline and may be a read error. This chain connects TRBV11-2 to TRBJ2-7, with 8 bases that match TRBD2. CDR3 length: 15 amino acids. CDR1 SGHAT and CDR2 FQNNGV come from the germline V gene. The CDR3 loop is CASSQFSGASDEQYF. The DNA for the CDR3 is TGCGCCAGCAGCCAGTTTAGCGGGGCATCTGATGAGCAGTACTTC.

The chain is built from TRBV10-3 and TRBJ2-5; 9 bases match TRBD2. The CDR3 has 15 amino acids. Trimming took 5 bases from V and 4 from J; bases not matched to a gene: 8. In germline, CDR1 is ENHRY, CDR2 SYGVKD. In nucleotides, the CDR3 is TGTGCCATCAGTAAGACTAGCGGCAGGGGAGAGACCCAGTACTTC. It translates to CAISKTSGRGETQYF.

This clonotype was counted only a few times. The rearrangement joins TRBV20-1 to TRBJ2-7; tentative D call: TRBD2 (5 bases). V gave up 3 bases and J gave up 5 bases, with 14 bases separating them. This CDR3 has 13 amino acids. The germline V gene encodes CDR1 DFQATT and CDR2 SNEGSKA (reference sequence). The CDR3 is CSASEVSGDEQYF. For the CDR3, the DNA is TGCAGTGCTAGTGAGGTGTCCGGGGACGAGCAGTACTTC.

This rearrangement joins TRBV10-3 to TRBJ2-7; possible D gene TRBD1, 6 bases. Trimming pared 4 bases from V and 3 bases from J, leaving 10 bases between. The CDR3 length is 13 residues. The germline V gene has CDR1 ENHRY and CDR2 SYGVKD. This CDR3 is CAISAGRGYEQYF. The CDR3 region has the DNA TGTGCCATCAGTGCGGGCAGGGGCTACGAGCAGTACTTC.

V and J are TRBV7-9 and TRBJ2-1; D is uncertain. Deletions cut 4 bases from V and 8 bases from J, with 6 bases between. Germline V gives CDR1 SEHNR, CDR2 FQNEAQ (reference sequence). The CDR3 extends over 11 amino acids. The CDR3 DNA reads as TGTGCCAGCAGCTCCAGCTATGAGCAGTTCTTC. This translates into CASSSSYEQFF.

In this sample, this clonotype turned up a few times. The chain couples TRBV28 to TRBJ1-5; the D gene is possibly TRBD1 (6 bases). Trimming removed 7 bases at V and 3 bases at J, with 10 bases between. Germline-derived CDR1 and CDR2 are MDHEN and SYDVKM. This CDR3 has 13 residues. CDR3 DNA sequence: TGTGCCAGCACACAGGGTAACAATCAGCCCCAGCATTTT. This sequence encodes CASTQGNNQPQHF.

V is TRBV27 and J is TRBJ2-1; 11 bases match TRBD2. The germline V gene encodes CDR1 MNHEY and CDR2 SMNVEV (reference sequence). This CDR3 contains 15 residues. The J segment lost 8 bases and the V segment lost 8 bases, leaving 11 bases of the junction unmatched. The DNA for the CDR3 is TGTGCCAGCGGTGTGGTACTAGCGGGAGAACATGAGCAGTTCTTC. It yields the protein CASGVVLAGEHEQFF.

In this sample, this clonotype turned up a few times. The chain uses TRBV2 and TRBJ1-5; D gene unclear. The V gene's germline CDR1 is SNHLY and CDR2 FYNNEI. V was pared by 2 bases and J by 5 bases, with 10 bases between. The CDR3 is made up of 14 amino acids. The CDR3 region has the DNA TGTGCCAGCAGTGAATTTCAGAGATATCAGCCCCAGCATTTT. This sequence encodes CASSEFQRYQPQHF.

The J gene is TRBJ2-5, the V gene TRBV20-1; maybe TRBD2 (5 bases). Germline values: CDR1 DFQATT, CDR2 SNEGSKA (reference sequence). V lost 2 bases to trimming and J lost 6 bases, with 13 bases between them. The CDR3 spans 13 residues. Here the CDR3 reads CSARWRTSQTQYF. CDR3 bases: TGCAGTGCTAGATGGCGGACTTCACAGACCCAGTACTTC.

The chain joins TRBV28 to TRBJ2-1, with 8 bases fitting TRBD2. Germline loops: CDR1 MDHEN, CDR2 SYDVKM. J was trimmed by 2 bases and V by 2 bases; bases with no gene match: 5. The CDR3 is made up of 16 amino acids. CDR3 amino acids: CASSLASGYTYNEQFF. CDR3 nucleotides: TGTGCCAGCAGTTTAGCTAGCGGGTACACCTACAATGAGCAGTTCTTC. Full variable domain (outside the CDR3, taken from reference TRBV28 and TRBJ2-1): DVKVTQSSRYLVKRTGEKVFLECVQDMDHENMFWYRQDPGLGLRLIYFSYDVKMKEKGDIPEGYSVSREKKERFSLILESASTNQTSMYLCASSLASGYTYNEQFFGPGTRLTVL.

The chain couples TRBV25-1 to TRBJ1-1; no clear D. The CDR3 runs to 17 residues. Trimming cost V 8 bases and J 1 base, with 23 bases left between them. Germline V CDR1 and CDR2: MGHDK, SYGVNS. The CDR3 DNA reads as TGTGCCAGCTTCGAATTTATCCCGGGCCCAGCGAACACTGAAGCTTTCTTT. Translation: CASFEFIPGPANTEAFF.

This clonotype was counted ten times or more. V usage is TRBV20-1 and J usage is TRBJ2-7, with 9 bases identical to TRBD2. Germline-derived CDR1 and CDR2 are DFQATT and SNEGSKA (reference sequence). Germline trimming cut 3 bases from V and 5 bases from J; bases unmatched to any gene: 11. The CDR3 totals 15 residues. CDR3 region: CSASNPASGNHEQYF. Written as DNA, the CDR3 is TGCAGTGCTAGTAATCCCGCTAGCGGGAACCACGAGCAGTACTTC.

As regards this clonotype: A much larger clone lies one base from this, so it may be a read error. The chain carries TRBV12-3 or TRBV12-4 and TRBJ2-7; 8 nucleotides line up with TRBD1. The CDR3 has 15 residues. J lost 2 bases, V lost 1 base, and 4 bases had no gene match. The CDR3 loop is CASSLDRGIAYEQYF. Here the CDR3 DNA reads TGTGCCAGCAGTTTAGACAGGGGGATAGCCTACGAGCAGTACTTC.